These 18 T cell receptor beta chains were all obtained from the same sample, sequenced in a study of control samples from healthy donors and cancer patients (dated by TCRdb to 2018 to 2020). The library was produced with the immunoSEQ multiplex PCR assay. The table was pulled from immuneACCESS by TCRdb, which kept in-frame rearrangements only. Such tables lose some clones; where checked, under half of the loss comes from unresolved V genes, and the rest has no known cause. The sample table shows 95,000 to 100,000 clones, and roughly 89% are seen once. The leading ten clones occupy less than 8.5% of the sample. Sequencing input: blood. The receptors derive from a man aged 25 to 40 in good health.

The V and J genes are TRBV11-3 and TRBJ2-1; D perhaps matches TRBD2 (5 bases). The CDR3 totals 15 residues. V lost 4 bases and J lost 2, with 12 bases in between. Looked up from germline, CDR1 is SGHNT and CDR2 is YENEEA. The CDR3 DNA sequence: TGTGCCAGCAGCTCCTCCGCGGGCCCCTACAATGAGCAGTTCTTC. Amino acids: CASSSSAGPYNEQFF. Supplemented by reference TRBV11-3 and TRBJ2-1, the full variable domain reads EAGVVQSPRYKIIEKKQPVAFWCNPISGHNTLYWYLQNLGQGPELLIRYENEEAVDDSQLPKDRFSAERLKGVDSTLKIQPAELGDSAVYLCASSSSAGPYNEQFFGPGTRLTVL.

V and J are TRBV7-9 and TRBJ1-6, with TRBD1 matching over 7 bases. The trim removed 4 bases at V and 7 bases at J, leaving 7 bases unmatched. The CDR3 covers 15 residues. CDR1 and CDR2 (germline): SEHNR, FQNEAQ (reference sequence). The CDR3 is CASSSMTGTNSPLHF. CDR3 nucleotides: TGTGCCAGCAGCTCAATGACAGGGACGAATTCACCCCTCCACTTT.

This chain uses TRBV5-1 with TRBJ2-1; 8 bases are a match to TRBD2. This CDR3 region has 14 residues. Germline V gives CDR1 SGHRS, CDR2 YFSETQ. Trimming cost V 6 bases and J 10 bases; bases outside gene matches: 12. This CDR3 reads CASTLPTPGGEQFF. As DNA, the CDR3 is TGCGCCAGCACATTACCCACCCCGGGGGGGGAGCAGTTCTTC.

The rearrangement joins TRBV7-2 to TRBJ1-6; D gene unclear. V was clipped by 4 bases and J by 5 bases, with 9 bases between them. The germline V gene encodes CDR1 SGHTA and CDR2 FQGNSA. This CDR3 contains 14 residues. CDR3 in DNA: TGTGCCAGCAGCTCACCCGGACATAATTCACCCCTCCACTTT. Its protein product is CASSSPGHNSPLHF.

This chain joins TRBV18 and TRBJ2-2, with 12 bases lining up with TRBD2. The CDR3 contains 18 residues. Germline V gene sequence: CDR1 KGHSH, CDR2 LQKENI. V lost 6 bases, J lost 2 bases, and 10 bases stayed unmatched. CDR3 coding DNA: TGTGCCAGCTCGTCCATATGGACTAGCGGGGAAAACACCGGGGAGCTGTTTTTT. As protein: CASSSIWTSGENTGELFF.

This chain links TRBV7-9 with TRBJ1-1; D ambiguous. Germline assignment: CDR1 SEHNR and CDR2 FQNEAQ (reference sequence). The V end was cut by 1 base, the J end by 8 bases, with 14 bases between. The CDR3 is made up of 14 amino acids. CDR3 protein: CASSLESKVEEAFF. The CDR3 DNA reads as TGTGCCAGCAGCTTAGAGTCTAAGGTCGAAGAAGCTTTCTTT.

The rearrangement joins TRBV20-1 to TRBJ2-1, with a possible D match to TRBD2 (5 bases). The germline V gene encodes CDR1 DFQATT and CDR2 SNEGSKA (reference sequence). The CDR3 covers 14 residues. Deletions cut 3 bases from V and 9 bases from J, with 18 bases between. CDR3 region: CSASQLGRGGEQFF. Written as DNA, the CDR3 is TGCAGTGCTAGTCAATTGGGGAGAGGCGGTGAGCAGTTCTTC.

CDR3 protein: CASSRGIPTGNTIYF. The CDR3 DNA reads TGTGCCAGCAGCCGGGGGATCCCCACTGGAAACACCATATATTTT. V usage is TRBV6-5 and J usage is TRBJ1-3; possibly TRBD1 for D (5 bases). The CDR3 runs to 15 residues. Trimming pared 6 bases from V and 2 bases from J, leaving 14 bases between. Germline V gene data show CDR1 as MNHEY and CDR2 as SVGAGI.

This clone has more than one count but fewer than ten. The identical CDR3 is also encoded by other nucleotide sequences in the sample. V gene TRBV18 combines with J gene TRBJ1-1; no firm D call. With 6 bases removed from V and 1 base from J, the gap between germline ends came to 6 bases. This CDR3 region has 12 residues. The germline V gene encodes CDR1 KGHSH and CDR2 LQKENI. Here the CDR3 reads CASSVGNTEAFF. Written as DNA, the CDR3 is TGTGCCAGCTCGGTGGGGAACACTGAAGCTTTCTTT.

J is TRBJ2-2 and V is TRBV5-4, with D hard to call. Germline V gene data show CDR1 as SGHNT and CDR2 as YYREEE (reference sequence). Between the trimmed V and J ends, which lost 0 bases and 6 bases, there was a span of 3 bases. The CDR3 covers 12 residues. The CDR3 nucleotides are TGTGCCAGCAGCTTGGTGGCCGGGGAGCTGTTTTTT. This codes for CASSLVAGELFF.

This clone was observed a single time. In DNA form, the CDR3 reads TGTGCCAGTTCAGGACAGGGAGGGGAAAAACTGTTTTTT. As protein: CASSGQGGEKLFF. The chain carries TRBV19 and TRBJ1-4; 8 bases agree with TRBD1. Germline V gene data show CDR1 as LNHDA and CDR2 as SQIVND (reference sequence). The CDR3 is 13 residues long. The V and J ends lost 8 bases and 8 bases, in that order; junction bases with no gene match: 7.

This rearrangement joins TRBV6-2 or TRBV6-3 to TRBJ1-1, with a possible D match to TRBD1 (5 bases). Germline CDR1 reads MNHEY; CDR2 reads SVGEGT. V was shortened by 4 bases and J by 0 bases, with 9 bases between the two germline ends. The CDR3 length is 14 residues. CDR3 DNA sequence: TGTGCCAGCAGTTCCAGGGCAATGAACACTGAAGCTTTCTTT. This encodes CASSSRAMNTEAFF.

The CDR3 sequence is CASTETLNSPLHF. In DNA form, the CDR3 reads TGCGCCAGCACCGAAACCCTTAATTCACCCCTCCACTTT. The chain links TRBV10-2 to TRBJ1-6; D not resolved. CDR1 WSHSY and CDR2 SAAADI come from the germline V gene. This CDR3 has 13 amino acids. V was clipped by 7 bases and J by 6 bases, with 10 bases between them.

CDR3 sequence reads: CASSQRETQYF. The CDR3 DNA reads TGTGCCAGCAGCCAACGAGAGACCCAGTACTTC. The chain links TRBV6-6 to TRBJ2-5; D gene unclear. V dropped 6 bases and J dropped 4 bases, with 6 bases sitting between them. This CDR3 region has 11 residues. Per germline, CDR1 MNHNY and CDR2 SVGAGI (reference sequence).

The rearrangement links TRBV30 to TRBJ2-2; TRBD2 matches 13 bases. This CDR3 is 17 amino acids long. Germline trimming cut 5 bases from V and 1 base from J; bases unmatched to any gene: 7. Germline assignment: CDR1 GTSNPN and CDR2 SVGIG (reference sequence). As DNA, the CDR3 is TGTGCCTGGGCCATCGGACTAGCGGGAGTGAACACCGGGGAGCTGTTTTTT. This sequence encodes CAWAIGLAGVNTGELFF.

CDR3 region: CATSRGAGGASAKNIQYF. In DNA, the CDR3 is TGTGCCACCAGCAGAGGGGCGGGGGGGGCTTCGGCCAAAAACATTCAGTACTTC. The chain has TRBV15 and TRBJ2-4; 9 bases fit TRBD2. Unmatched junction bases numbered 8, after V lost 1 base and J lost 1 base. CDR1 is LNHNV and CDR2 is YYDKDF in the germline V gene (reference sequence). The CDR3 has 18 amino acids.

The chain employs TRBV18 and TRBJ2-5; TRBD2 matches at 7 bases. The CDR3 contains 14 residues. V was clipped by 1 base and J by 3 bases; unmatched bases: 2. Germline CDR1 KGHSH, CDR2 LQKENI. In DNA, the CDR3 is TGTGCCAGCTCACCACGAAGCGGGGAAGAGACCCAGTACTTC. It codes for CASSPRSGEETQYF.

CDR3 amino acids: CAWSVFPSEQYF. The CDR3, as DNA: TGTGCCTGGAGTGTATTTCCATCGGAGCAGTACTTC. The chain joins TRBV30 to TRBJ2-7; D not resolved. Trimming shortened V by 0 bases and J by 7 bases, and 10 bases separated the two germline ends. Germline CDR1 is GTSNPN and CDR2 is SVGIG (reference sequence). This CDR3 contains 12 residues.